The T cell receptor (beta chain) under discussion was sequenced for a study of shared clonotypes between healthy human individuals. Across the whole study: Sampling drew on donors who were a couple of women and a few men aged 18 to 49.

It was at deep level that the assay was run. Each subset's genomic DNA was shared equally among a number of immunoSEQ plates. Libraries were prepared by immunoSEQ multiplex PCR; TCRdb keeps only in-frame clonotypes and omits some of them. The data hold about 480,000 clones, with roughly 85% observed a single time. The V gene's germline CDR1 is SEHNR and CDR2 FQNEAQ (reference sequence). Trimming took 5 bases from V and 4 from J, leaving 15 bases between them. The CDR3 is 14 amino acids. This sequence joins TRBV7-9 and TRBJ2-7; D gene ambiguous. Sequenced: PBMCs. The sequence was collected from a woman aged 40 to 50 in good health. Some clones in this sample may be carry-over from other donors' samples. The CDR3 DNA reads TGTGCCAGCAGCCCTCTCAGATACCCGTACGAGCAGTACTTC. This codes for CASSPLRYPYEQYF.